This T cell receptor beta chain derives from a study of T cell changes during pregnancy in multiple sclerosis. Profiled with immunoSEQ multiplex PCR; TCRdb holds only in-frame clones, not every one. Of under 50,000 clones detected, roughly 90% appear once; the ten largest clones hold about 6.1%. V lost 0 bases and J lost 8, with 13 bases in between. The CDR3 extends over 15 amino acids. Germline loops: CDR1 LGHNA, CDR2 YSLEER. This TCR was recovered from a female donor with multiple sclerosis, enrolled in a pregnancy study. V is TRBV4-3 and J is TRBJ1-4; D possibly corresponds to TRBD1 (5 bases). The sequences come from CD8+ T cells from peripheral blood mononuclear cells, collected in the third trimester of pregnancy. The CDR3: CASSQDRGAGEKLFF. Written as DNA, the CDR3 is TGCGCCAGCAGCCAAGATCGGGGCGCGGGAGAAAAACTGTTTTTT.